This TCR beta chain was recorded in a study of T-cell memory formation after mild COVID-19. The CDR3 covers 14 residues. The V end was cut by 5 bases, the J end by 1 base, with 10 bases between. Germline V lookup: CDR1 SGHTA, CDR2 FQGNSA. TCRdb re-called the 5' RACE reads through MiXCR, storing one row per CDR3 protein. The sample lists approximately 290,000 distinct CDR3 sequences; around 15% were seen once. The chain employs TRBV7-2 and TRBJ2-3; D not resolved. The receptor's source is a man between 18 and 35 years old who had mild COVID-19 (a few samples of this study predate the infection). Cell type and time point are not known. The specimen was PBMCs or a T cell subset sorted from them (not recorded which). The CDR3 protein is CASSPPYGTDTQYF. CDR3 nucleotides: TGTGCCAGCAGCCCCCCCTACGGCACAGATACGCAGTATTTT.